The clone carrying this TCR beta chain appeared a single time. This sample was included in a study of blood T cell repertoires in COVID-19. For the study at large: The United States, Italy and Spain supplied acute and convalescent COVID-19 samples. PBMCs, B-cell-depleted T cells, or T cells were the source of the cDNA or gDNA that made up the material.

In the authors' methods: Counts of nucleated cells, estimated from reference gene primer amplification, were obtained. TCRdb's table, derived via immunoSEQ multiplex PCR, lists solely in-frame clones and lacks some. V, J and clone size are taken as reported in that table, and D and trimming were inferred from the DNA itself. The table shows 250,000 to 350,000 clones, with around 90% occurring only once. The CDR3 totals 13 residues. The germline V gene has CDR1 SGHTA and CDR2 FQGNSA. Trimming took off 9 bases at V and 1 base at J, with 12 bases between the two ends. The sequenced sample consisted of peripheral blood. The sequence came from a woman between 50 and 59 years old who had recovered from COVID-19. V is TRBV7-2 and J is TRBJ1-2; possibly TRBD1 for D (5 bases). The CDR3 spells CASGAGINYGYTF. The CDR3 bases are TGTGCCAGTGGGGCGGGGATTAACTATGGCTACACCTTC.